This T cell receptor (beta chain) came from a study of cytomegalovirus exposure and HLA in healthy donors. Study-wide background: In a later analysis, the roughly 110 validation repertoires were reported to have used the same platform as the 600 to 700 first-cohort repertoires. Findings and caveats of the study: The tendency of first-cohort TCR clusters to co-occur in the 110 or so validation repertoires emerged from a later analysis. Using the classifier, cytomegalovirus status was reportedly diagnosed with high specificity and sensitivity. Many donors shared some public TCRs, even though most TCR sequences were rare.

Here immunoSEQ multiplex PCR was the method, and the copy in TCRdb shows in-frame clones only, minus some. The profile covers 100,000 to 150,000 clones, with about 91% appearing a single time and approximately 1% taken by the ten largest. The CDR3 contains 12 residues. Per the germline V gene, CDR1 is MDHEN and CDR2 is SYDVKM. To note about this clone: The antigen is undetermined. A read error may account for a junction end that differs from germline.

The clonotype was recovered from a woman aged 18-35 years in good health and CMV-seronegative. The V call is TRBV28, the J call TRBJ1-5; D is unresolved. Sequences were obtained from PBMCs. CDR3 bases: TGTGCCAGCAGTCCCCCAAATCATCCCCAGCATTTT. Its protein is CASSPPNHPQHF. Full variable domain (remainder filled in from reference TRBV28 and TRBJ1-5): DVKVTQSSRYLVKRTGEKVFLECVQDMDHENMFWYRQDPGLGLRLIYFSYDVKMKEKGDIPEGYSVSREKKERFSLILESASTNQTSMYLCASSPPNHPQHFGDGTRLSIL.